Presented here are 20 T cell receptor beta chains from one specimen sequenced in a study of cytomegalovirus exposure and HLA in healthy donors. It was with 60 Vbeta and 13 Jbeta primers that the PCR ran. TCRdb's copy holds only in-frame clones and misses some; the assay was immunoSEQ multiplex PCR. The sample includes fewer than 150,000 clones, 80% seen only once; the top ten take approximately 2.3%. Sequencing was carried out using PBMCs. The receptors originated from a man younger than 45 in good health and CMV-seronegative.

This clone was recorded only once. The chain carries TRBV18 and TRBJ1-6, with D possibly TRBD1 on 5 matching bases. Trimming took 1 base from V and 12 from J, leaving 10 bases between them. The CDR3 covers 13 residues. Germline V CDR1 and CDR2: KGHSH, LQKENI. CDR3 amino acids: CASSPLPQGPLHF. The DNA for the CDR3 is TGTGCCAGCTCACCACTTCCTCAGGGACCCCTCCACTTT.

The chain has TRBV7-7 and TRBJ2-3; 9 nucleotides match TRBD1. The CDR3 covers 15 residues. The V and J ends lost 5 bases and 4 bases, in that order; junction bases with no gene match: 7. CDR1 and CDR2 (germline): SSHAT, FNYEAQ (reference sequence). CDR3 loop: CASSPGTGIPDTQYF. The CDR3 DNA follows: TGTGCCAGCAGCCCCGGGACAGGGATCCCAGATACGCAGTATTTT.

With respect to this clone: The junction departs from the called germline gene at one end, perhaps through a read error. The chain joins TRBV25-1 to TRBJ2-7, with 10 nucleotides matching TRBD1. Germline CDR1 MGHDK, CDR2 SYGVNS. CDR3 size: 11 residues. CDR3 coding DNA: TGTGCCAGCGGCGACAGGGGGCGGGTGTGGTTC. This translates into CASGDRGRVWF.

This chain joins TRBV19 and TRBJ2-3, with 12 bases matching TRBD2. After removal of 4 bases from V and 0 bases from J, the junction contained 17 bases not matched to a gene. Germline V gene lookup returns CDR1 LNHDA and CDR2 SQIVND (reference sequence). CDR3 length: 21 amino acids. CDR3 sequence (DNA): TGTGCCAGTAGTACCCTCCCCGTCGGACTAGCGGGGCCACTAAGCACAGATACGCAGTATTTT. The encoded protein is CASSTLPVGLAGPLSTDTQYF. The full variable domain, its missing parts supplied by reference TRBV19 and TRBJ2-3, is DGGITQSPKYLFRKEGQNVTLSCEQNLNHDAMYWYRQDPGQGLRLIYYSQIVNDFQKGDIAEGYSVSREKKESFPLTVTSAQKNPTAFYLCASSTLPVGLAGPLSTDTQYFGPGTRLTVL.

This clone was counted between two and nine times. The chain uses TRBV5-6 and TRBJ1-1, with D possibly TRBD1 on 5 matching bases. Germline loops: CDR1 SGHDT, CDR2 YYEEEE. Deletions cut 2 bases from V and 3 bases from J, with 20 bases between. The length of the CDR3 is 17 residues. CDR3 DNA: TGTGCCAGCAGCTTATGGGTTGGAGGGGTTGCCGACACTGAAGCTTTCTTT. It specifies CASSLWVGGVADTEAFF.

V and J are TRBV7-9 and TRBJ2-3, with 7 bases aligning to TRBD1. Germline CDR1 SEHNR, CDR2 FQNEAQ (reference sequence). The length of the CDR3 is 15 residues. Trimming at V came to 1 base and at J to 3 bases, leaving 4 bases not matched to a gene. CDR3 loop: CASSLEGGRTDTQYF. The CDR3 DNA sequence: TGTGCCAGCAGCTTAGAAGGGGGCAGAACAGATACGCAGTATTTT.

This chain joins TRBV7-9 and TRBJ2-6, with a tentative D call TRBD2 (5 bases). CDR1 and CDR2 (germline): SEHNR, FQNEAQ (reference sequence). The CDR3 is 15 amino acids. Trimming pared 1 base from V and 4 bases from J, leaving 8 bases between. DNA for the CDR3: TGTGCCAGCAGCTTAGTATCTAGCGGGGCCAACGTCCTGACTTTC. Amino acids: CASSLVSSGANVLTF.

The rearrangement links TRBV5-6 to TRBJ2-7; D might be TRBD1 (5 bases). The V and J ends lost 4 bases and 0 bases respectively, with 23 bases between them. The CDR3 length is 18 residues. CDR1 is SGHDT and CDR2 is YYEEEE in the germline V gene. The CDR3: CASSSPVVQDASSYEQYF. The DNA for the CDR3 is TGTGCCAGCAGCAGCCCGGTTGTACAGGATGCTTCCTCCTACGAGCAGTACTTC.

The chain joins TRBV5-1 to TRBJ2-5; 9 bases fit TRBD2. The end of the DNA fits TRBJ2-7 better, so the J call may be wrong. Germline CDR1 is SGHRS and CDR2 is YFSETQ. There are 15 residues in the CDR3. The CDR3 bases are TGCGCCAGCAGCTCGAGGGGCGGGAGGGGGAACGAGCAGTACTTC. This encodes CASSSRGGRGNEQYF.

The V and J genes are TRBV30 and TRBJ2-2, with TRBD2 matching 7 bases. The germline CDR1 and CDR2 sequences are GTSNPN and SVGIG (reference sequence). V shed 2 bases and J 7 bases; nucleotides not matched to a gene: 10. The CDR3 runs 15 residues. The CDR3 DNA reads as TGTGCCTGGAGTCAGGGAAGGGCGGGAGTCGGGGAGCTGTTTTTT. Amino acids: CAWSQGRAGVGELFF.

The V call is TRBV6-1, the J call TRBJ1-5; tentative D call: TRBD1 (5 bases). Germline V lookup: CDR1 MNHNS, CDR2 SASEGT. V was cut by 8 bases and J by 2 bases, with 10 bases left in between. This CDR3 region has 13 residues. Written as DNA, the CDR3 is TGTGCCAGCGGGGCCAGGGGCAATCAGCCCCAGCATTTT. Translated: CASGARGNQPQHF.

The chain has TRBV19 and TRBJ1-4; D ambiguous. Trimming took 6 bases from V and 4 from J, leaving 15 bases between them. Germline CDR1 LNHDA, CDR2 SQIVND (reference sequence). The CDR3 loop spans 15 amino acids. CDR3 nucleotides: TGTGCCAGTAGCCCTTGGGCCGTACGTAATGAAAAACTGTTTTTT. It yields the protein CASSPWAVRNEKLFF.

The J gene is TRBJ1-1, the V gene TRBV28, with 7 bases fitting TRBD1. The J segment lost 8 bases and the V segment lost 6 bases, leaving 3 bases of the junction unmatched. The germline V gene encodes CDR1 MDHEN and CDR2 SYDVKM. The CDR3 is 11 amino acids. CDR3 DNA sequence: TGTGCCAGCAGGGGGGACAGCGAAGCTTTCTTT. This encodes CASRGDSEAFF. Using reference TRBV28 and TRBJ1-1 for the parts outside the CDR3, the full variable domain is DVKVTQSSRYLVKRTGEKVFLECVQDMDHENMFWYRQDPGLGLRLIYFSYDVKMKEKGDIPEGYSVSREKKERFSLILESASTNQTSMYLCASRGDSEAFFGQGTRLTVV.

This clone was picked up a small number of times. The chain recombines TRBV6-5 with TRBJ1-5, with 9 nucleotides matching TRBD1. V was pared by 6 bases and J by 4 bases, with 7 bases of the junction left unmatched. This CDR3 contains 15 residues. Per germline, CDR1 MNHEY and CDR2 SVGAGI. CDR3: CASSISGTGNQPQHF. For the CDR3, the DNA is TGTGCCAGCAGCATATCCGGGACAGGGAATCAGCCCCAGCATTTT.

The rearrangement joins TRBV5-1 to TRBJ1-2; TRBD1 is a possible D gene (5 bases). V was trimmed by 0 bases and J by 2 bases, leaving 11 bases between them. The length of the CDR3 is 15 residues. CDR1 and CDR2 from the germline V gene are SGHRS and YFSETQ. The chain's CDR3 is CASSLDFTGNYGYTF. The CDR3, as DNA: TGCGCCAGCAGCTTGGATTTTACAGGAAACTATGGCTACACCTTC.

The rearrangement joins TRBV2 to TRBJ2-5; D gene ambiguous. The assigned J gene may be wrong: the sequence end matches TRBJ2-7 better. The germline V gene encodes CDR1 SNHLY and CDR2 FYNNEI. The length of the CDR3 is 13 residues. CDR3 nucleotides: TGTGCCAGCAAGAATCGCTATACCTACGAGCAGTACTTC. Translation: CASKNRYTYEQYF.

CDR3 sequence (DNA): TGCGCCAGCAGTGAGTCCCTAGCGGGGGAGAACACCGGGGAGCTGTTTTTT. It is translated as CASSESLAGENTGELFF. The chain is built from TRBV10-1 and TRBJ2-2; 10 bases fit TRBD2. The germline gives CDR1 WNHNN, CDR2 SYGVQD (reference sequence). The CDR3 contains 17 residues. Unmatched junction bases numbered 2, after V lost 0 bases and J lost 1 base.

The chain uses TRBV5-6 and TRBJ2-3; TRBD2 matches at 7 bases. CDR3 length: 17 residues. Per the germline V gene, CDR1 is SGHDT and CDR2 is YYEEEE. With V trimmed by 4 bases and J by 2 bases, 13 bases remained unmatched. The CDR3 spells CASSNPGRRYPTDTQYF. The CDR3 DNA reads TGTGCCAGCAGCAACCCCGGGAGGAGATATCCCACAGATACGCAGTATTTT. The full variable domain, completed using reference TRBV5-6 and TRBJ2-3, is DAGVTQSPTHLIKTRGQQVTLRCSPKSGHDTVSWYQQALGQGPQFIFQYYEEEERQRGNFPDRFSGHQFPNYSSELNVNALLLGDSALYLCASSNPGRRYPTDTQYFGPGTRLTVL.

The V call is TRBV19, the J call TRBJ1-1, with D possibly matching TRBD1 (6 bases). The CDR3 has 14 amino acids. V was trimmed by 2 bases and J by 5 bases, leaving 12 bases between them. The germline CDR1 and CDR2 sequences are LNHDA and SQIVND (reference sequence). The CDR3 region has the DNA TGTGCCAGTAGTATATCCCCAGGGGCTACTGAAGCTTTCTTT. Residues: CASSISPGATEAFF.

In DNA form, the CDR3 reads TGTGCCAGCAGCCAAGTGGCAGGGGGTACCACAGATACGCAGTATTTT. Protein: CASSQVAGGTTDTQYF. The rearrangement uses TRBV4-2 and TRBJ2-3; 7 positions agree with TRBD1. Unmatched junction bases numbered 6, after V lost 1 base and J lost 2 bases. CDR3 length: 16 residues. Germline V CDR1 and CDR2: LGHNA, YNFKEQ.